A selection of T cell receptor beta chains follows, all from one sample in a study of cytomegalovirus exposure and HLA in healthy donors. The assay was immunoSEQ multiplex PCR, and TCRdb's table has in-frame clones only and misses some. The sample includes about 190,000 clones, around 83% of them seen just once. The sequenced sample was PBMCs. These receptor sequences come from a man aged 45-65 years in good health and CMV-seronegative. CDR3s include the opening cysteine and the closing phenylalanine or tryptophan. The order of the fields is V gene, J gene, clone size, CDR3 protein. Some rows mark clone size as missing; the rest say once, few, many or name a class of expanded clone.

TRBV5-8	TRBJ1-2	-	CASSPRLLRSGGYTF
TRBV27	TRBJ2-1	-	CASRLTASGVYNEQFF
TRBV7-2	TRBJ2-7	-	CASSLAWTSVPYEQYF
TRBV6-6	TRBJ2-2	few	CASSSEPGHAKAELFF
TRBV4-2	TRBJ1-4	once	CASSQNRATNEKLFF
TRBV7-8	TRBJ1-1	few	CASRFGTGNTEAFF
TRBV19	TRBJ1-3	-	CATRTGSSSGNTIYF
TRBV30	TRBJ1-5	-	CAWSPRAGNQPQHF
TRBV28	TRBJ2-5	-	CASSLWSADPQALETQYF
TRBV9	TRBJ2-6	-	CASSVAGAHGANVLTF
TRBV19	TRBJ1-4	few	CASRGTVQEKLFF
TRBV18	TRBJ1-2	-	CASSPPDRAYGYTF
TRBV5-1	TRBJ2-7	-	CASTSQGGNSYEQYF
TRBV18	TRBJ2-2	-	CASSPDGDTGELFF
TRBV19	TRBJ2-5	-	CASSSLGRGGRETQYF